This T cell receptor beta chain was obtained from a study of blood T cell repertoires in COVID-19. TCRdb keeps only in-frame clones here, not all; method: immunoSEQ multiplex PCR. Here the sample spans 110,000 to 150,000 clones, more than 80% being singletons. V shed 1 base and J 2 bases; nucleotides not matched to a gene: 6. CDR3 length: 15 amino acids. The germline CDR1 and CDR2 sequences are GTSNPN and SVGIG (reference sequence). The rearrangement joins TRBV30 to TRBJ2-7, with 9 positions matching TRBD1. The sequenced material came from PBMCs or T cells enriched from blood (not recorded which). This sequence originates from a man in his fifties who had recovered from COVID-19. The CDR3 loop is CAWSARTGAPYEQYF. For the CDR3, the DNA is TGTGCCTGGAGTGCCAGGACAGGGGCACCCTACGAGCAGTACTTC.